A selection of T cell receptor beta chains follows, all from one sample in a study of T cell changes during pregnancy in multiple sclerosis. Using immunoSEQ multiplex PCR, the repertoire was profiled, and TCRdb retains in-frame clones only, with some absent. The sample shows roughly 80,000 clones, roughly 93% of them seen only once. The sample here was peripheral blood, taken in the second trimester of pregnancy. These receptors came from a female donor with multiple sclerosis, enrolled in a pregnancy study. CDR3s include the opening cysteine and the closing phenylalanine or tryptophan. The D gene is left open where the match is weak. Some rows have no size entry. The others give once, few or many, or a class for an expanded clone.

>NA|TRBD1|TRBV27|TRBJ2-7
TGTGCCAGCAGTCCGACAGGGTACGAGCAGTACTTC
CASSPTGYEQYF
>NA|NA|TRBV6-4|TRBJ1-1
TGTGCCAGCAGCCCGCGCGTGGGGGGCACTGAAGCTTTCTTT
CASSPRVGGTEAFF
>NA|NA|TRBV7-2|TRBJ2-3
TGTGCCAGCAGGCGGCTTTTTAGTACGCAGTATTTT
CASRRLFSTQYF
>few|NA|TRBV13|TRBJ1-4
TGTGCCAGCAGCTACAGCGGGAAACTGTTTTTT
CASSYSGKLFF
>once|TRBD1|TRBV7-9|TRBJ1-1
TGTGCCAGCAGCCGTACACAGGGGAAACACACTGAAGCTTTCTTT
CASSRTQGKHTEAFF
>NA|NA|TRBV2|TRBJ2-7
TGTGCCAGCAGTGGCGGAGAATACACGCCTAGCTCCTACGAGCAGTACTTC
CASSGGEYTPSSYEQYF
>NA|TRBD1|TRBV14|TRBJ2-5
TGTGCCAGCAGCCAAACAGGGGGGCGGGAGACCCAGTACTTC
CASSQTGGRETQYF
>NA|TRBD2|TRBV2|TRBJ2-7
TGTGCCAGCAGGCTAGCGGGGGGGCTAACCTACGAGCAGTACTTC
CASRLAGGLTYEQYF
>once|NA|TRBV7-9|TRBJ1-1
TGTGCCAGCGTTACCGGGAACACTGAAGCTTTCTTT
CASVTGNTEAFF
>NA|TRBD1|TRBV12-5|TRBJ2-2
TGTGCTAGTGGTTTGGCCCGACAGGGTGGCGGGGAGCTGTTTTTT
CASGLARQGGGELFF
>NA|NA|TRBV6-1|TRBJ2-3
TGTGCCAGCAGTGGGAACAGGGAGCGGACAGATACGCAGTATTTT
CASSGNRERTDTQYF
>NA|TRBD1|TRBV27|TRBJ2-5
TGTGCCAGCAGTATAAACAGGGGGAGTCAAGAGACCCAGTACTTC
CASSINRGSQETQYF
>NA|NA|TRBV9|TRBJ1-4
TGTGCCAGCAGCGGTCAGGGTATGGCTAATGAAAAACTGTTTTTT
CASSGQGMANEKLFF
>NA|NA|TRBV7-9|TRBJ1-2
TGTGCCAGCAGCTCTCAACAGGGACGTTATGGCTACACCTTC
CASSSQQGRYGYTF
>once|NA|TRBV13|TRBJ2-7
TGTGCCAGCAGCTTACAGGATCTGAAAACCTACGAGCAGTACTTC
CASSLQDLKTYEQYF
>once|NA|TRBV7-2|TRBJ2-1
TGTGCCAGCAGCTTAGTCGCACAGCGTAGGGGCAATGAGCAGTTCTTC
CASSLVAQRRGNEQFF
>NA|NA|TRBV13|TRBJ1-1
TGTGCCAGCTCTAAGGGGGGGGACATCAACAGGGACACTGAAGCTTTCTTT
CASSKGGDINRDTEAFF
>NA|TRBD2|TRBV18|TRBJ2-1
TGTGCCAGCTCACTGAGCGGGGACCGCTACAATGAGCAGTTCTTC
CASSLSGDRYNEQFF
>NA|TRBD1|TRBV27|TRBJ1-2
TGTGCCAGCAGTTTATCTCCGCGGGACAGGGGAAGATTGCGAGGCTACACCTTC
CASSLSPRDRGRLRGYTF
>NA|NA|TRBV27|TRBJ2-1
TGTGCCAGCAGTTTCAGCTCCTACAATGAGCAGTTCTTC
CASSFSSYNEQFF
>NA|TRBD1|TRBV19|TRBJ1-4
TGTGCCAGTAGTATAGATCTCCAGGGGGTAAATGAAAAACTGTTTTTT
CASSIDLQGVNEKLFF
>NA|TRBD2|TRBV6-1|TRBJ2-7
TGTGCCAGCAGTGAACTGACTAGCGGGGTGACCTACGAGCAGTACTTC
CASSELTSGVTYEQYF
>NA|TRBD1|TRBV6-1|TRBJ1-1
TGTGCCAGCAGGGGGGGACAGGGATTTAACGAAGCTTTCTTT
CASRGGQGFNEAFF
>NA|NA|TRBV16|TRBJ2-1
TGTGCCAGCAGCCAATCGGGCCCAAGCTCCTACAATGAGCAGTTCTTC
CASSQSGPSSYNEQFF
>NA|NA|TRBV6-1|TRBJ1-5
TGTGCCAGCAGTGTTGGCGGGGAAAGGGGTTCGCCCCAGCATTTT
CASSVGGERGSPQHF
>NA|TRBD2|TRBV5-1|TRBJ2-3
TGCGCCAGCAGCCACCTCGGGGTAGCGGGGGGAAGCAGAGGCACAGATACGCAGTATTTT
CASSHLGVAGGSRGTDTQYF
>NA|NA|TRBV27|TRBJ2-7
TGTGCCAGCAGTGACAGCTCCTACGAGCAGTACTTC
CASSDSSYEQYF
>NA|TRBD1|TRBV5-1|TRBJ1-1
TGCGCCAGCAGTTCTCGACAGGGTTTGAACACTGAAGCTTTCTTT
CASSSRQGLNTEAFF
>few|NA|TRBV30|TRBJ1-1
TGTGCCTGGAGTGTACAGGGTGCCACTGAAGCTTTCTTT
CAWSVQGATEAFF
>NA|NA|TRBV5-4|TRBJ2-7
TGTGCCAGCAGCTTCGATGAGGGGGCGCGGGGCGAGCAGTACTTC
CASSFDEGARGEQYF
>NA|NA|TRBV19|TRBJ2-7
TGTGCCAGTAGTATCGGAGGCTACGAGCAGTACTTC
CASSIGGYEQYF
>NA|NA|TRBV19|TRBJ2-3
TGTGCCAGTAGTCGAGTCCACTTAGATACGCAGTATTTT
CASSRVHLDTQYF